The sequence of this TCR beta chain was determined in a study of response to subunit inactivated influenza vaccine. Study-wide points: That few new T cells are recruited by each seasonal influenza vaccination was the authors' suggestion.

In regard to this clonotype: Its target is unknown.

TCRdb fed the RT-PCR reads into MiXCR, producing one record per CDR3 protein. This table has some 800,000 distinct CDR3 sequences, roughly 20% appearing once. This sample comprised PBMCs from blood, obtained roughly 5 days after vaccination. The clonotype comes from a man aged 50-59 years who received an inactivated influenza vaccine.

CDR3 in DNA: TGCGCCAGCAGCTGGAAGGGGGAAAGCACAGATACGCAGTATTTT. Residues: CASSWKGESTDTQYF. The chain links TRBV5-1 to TRBJ2-3; TRBD1 is a possible D gene (6 bases). The germline V and J ends were trimmed by 3 bases and 0 bases, with 11 bases remaining between them. The CDR3 has 15 amino acids. Germline CDR1 reads SGHRS; CDR2 reads YFSETQ. Full variable domain (outside the CDR3, taken from reference TRBV5-1 and TRBJ2-3): KAGVTQTPRYLIKTRGQQVTLSCSPISGHRSVSWYQQTPGQGLQFLFEYFSETQRNKGNFPGRFSGRQFSNSRSEMNVSTLELGDSALYLCASSWKGESTDTQYFGPGTRLTVL.